Shown below are 25 T cell receptor beta chains from a single sample sequenced in a study of OX40 agonist ivuxolimab in advanced cancers. The table came from immunoSEQ multiplex PCR; TCRdb's copy has only in-frame clones and leaves some out. Of 85,000 to 100,000 clones listed, roughly 95% are singletons. The material sequenced was CD4+ or CD8+ T cells sorted from blood, taken in a trial of the OX40 agonist ivuxolimab. The receptors were sampled from an adult with an advanced solid tumor such as melanoma, head and neck, liver or kidney cancer.

This clone was observed a handful of times. The chain is built from TRBV7-2 and TRBJ2-5, with D possibly TRBD2 on 5 matching bases. Germline values: CDR1 SGHTA, CDR2 FQGNSA. Trimming shortened V by 3 bases and J by 4 bases, and 9 bases separated the two germline ends. This CDR3 contains 13 residues. The CDR3 region has the DNA TGTGCCAGCAGCTTTACTAGTGGAGAGACCCAGTACTTC. It yields the protein CASSFTSGETQYF.

The rearrangement links TRBV5-4 to TRBJ2-5, with 9 positions matching TRBD1. With V trimmed by 2 bases and J by 5 bases, 4 bases remained unmatched. Germline CDR1 reads SGHNT; CDR2 reads YYREEE (reference sequence). The CDR3 totals 14 residues. CDR3 protein: CASSFYRGRETQYF. The CDR3 nucleotides read TGTGCCAGCAGCTTCTACAGGGGGCGGGAGACCCAGTACTTC. The full variable domain, with the rest looked up from reference TRBV5-4 and TRBJ2-5, is ETGVTQSPTHLIKTRGQQVTLRCSSQSGHNTVSWYQQALGQGPQFIFQYYREEENGRGNFPPRFSGLQFPNYSSELNVNALELDDSALYLCASSFYRGRETQYFGPGTRLLVL.

This clone was observed once. The chain couples TRBV7-2 to TRBJ2-1; 9 positions agree with TRBD2. Germline V lookup: CDR1 SGHTA, CDR2 FQGNSA. CDR3 length: 16 residues. With V trimmed by 4 bases and J by 4 bases, 8 bases remained unmatched. The CDR3 here is CASSSSSGGLYNEQFF. The DNA for the CDR3 is TGTGCCAGCAGCTCATCAAGCGGGGGGTTATACAATGAGCAGTTCTTC.

The chain joins TRBV28 to TRBJ1-5; the match to TRBD1 covers 9 bases. CDR3 length equals 15 residues. Germline CDR1 is MDHEN and CDR2 is SYDVKM. Trimming at V came to 3 bases and at J to 5 bases, leaving 5 bases not matched to a gene. DNA of the CDR3: TGTGCCAGCAGTTTTCAGGACAGGGGTCATCAGCCCCAGCATTTT. This translates into CASSFQDRGHQPQHF.

The chain uses TRBV6-1 and TRBJ1-1; TRBD1 is a possible D gene (5 bases). CDR1 and CDR2 (germline): MNHNS, SASEGT. The CDR3 has 13 amino acids. V lost 8 bases, J lost 1 base, and 11 bases lay in between. CDR3 DNA: TGTGCCAGCCAGACAGAGGGGAACACTGAAGCTTTCTTT. Protein: CASQTEGNTEAFF.

The CDR3 loop is CASRATGGNYGYTF. DNA for the CDR3: TGCGCCAGCCGGGCAACAGGAGGAAACTATGGCTACACCTTC. The chain links TRBV5-1 to TRBJ1-2, with a possible D match to TRBD1 (5 bases). The CDR3 contains 14 residues. Germline V CDR1 and CDR2: SGHRS, YFSETQ. Trimming left V 7 bases short and J 2 bases short, with 15 bases between.

This chain uses TRBV23-1 with TRBJ2-7; 9 bases fit TRBD1. TRBV23-1 is marked as an open reading frame, function uncertain. This CDR3 is built from 15 residues. After removal of 4 bases from V and 4 bases from J, the junction contained 8 bases not matched to a gene. The CDR3, as DNA: TGCGCCAGCAGTCGCCCGGGACAGGGACCATACGAGCAGTACTTC. Translated, it gives CASSRPGQGPYEQYF.

The chain recombines TRBV28 with TRBJ1-2; 10 nucleotides align to TRBD1. Germline trimming cut 6 bases from V and 2 bases from J; bases unmatched to any gene: 0. CDR1 and CDR2 from the germline V gene are MDHEN and SYDVKM. The CDR3 totals 13 residues. CDR3 residues: CASRGQGNYGYTF. In nucleotides, the CDR3 is TGTGCCAGCAGGGGACAGGGGAACTATGGCTACACCTTC.

CDR3 DNA sequence: TGTGCCAGCTCACCACCGGTAGGCACTGAAGCTTTCTTT. This gives the protein CASSPPVGTEAFF. The rearrangement uses TRBV18 and TRBJ1-1; D is uncertain. There are 13 residues in the CDR3. Deletions cut 0 bases from V and 4 bases from J, with 6 bases between. Germline CDR1 KGHSH, CDR2 LQKENI.

The gene calls are TRBV2 and TRBJ1-4; 8 bases agree with TRBD1. The CDR3 spans 14 residues. CDR1 is SNHLY, CDR2 FYNNEI, per germline. V lost 5 bases, J lost 5 bases, and 4 bases stayed unmatched. The CDR3 DNA reads as TGTGCCAGCAGTAGGGACAGGAGCAATGAAAAACTGTTTTTT. Protein product: CASSRDRSNEKLFF.

This chain connects TRBV9 to TRBJ2-2, with 9 bases that match TRBD1. The CDR3 runs to 16 residues. J lost 6 bases, V lost 3 bases, and 9 bases had no gene match. Germline assignment: CDR1 SGDLS and CDR2 YYNGEE. Here the CDR3 reads CASSGTGGGPSGELFF. The CDR3 bases are TGTGCCAGCAGCGGTACAGGGGGCGGGCCCTCCGGGGAGCTGTTTTTT.

The chain uses TRBV19 and TRBJ2-3; D call uncertain. The V and J ends lost 10 bases and 0 bases respectively, with 8 bases between them. Germline V gene lookup returns CDR1 LNHDA and CDR2 SQIVND (reference sequence). The CDR3 length is 12 residues. CDR3 amino acids: CATGASTDTQYF. Written as DNA, the CDR3 is TGTGCCACCGGAGCAAGCACAGATACGCAGTATTTT.

This chain connects TRBV5-6 to TRBJ2-1; D is unresolved. Germline CDR1 is SGHDT and CDR2 is YYEEEE. This CDR3 is 18 amino acids long. The V gene lost 2 bases and the J gene lost 0 bases, with 18 bases spanning the gap. CDR3 sequence: CASSFKSVALSSYNEQFF. The CDR3 nucleotides are TGTGCCAGCAGCTTTAAGTCGGTGGCCCTTAGCTCCTACAATGAGCAGTTCTTC.

The chain couples TRBV4-1 to TRBJ2-7, with TRBD2 identical over 11 bases. With V trimmed by 2 bases and J by 2 bases, 5 bases remained unmatched. CDR1 is MGHRA, CDR2 YSYEKL, per germline. CDR3 length equals 16 residues. The CDR3 nucleotides are TGCGCCAGCAGCCAACTCGGGACTAGCGGTCCCTACGAGCAGTACTTC. As protein: CASSQLGTSGPYEQYF.

This clone was observed a handful of times. The chain is built from TRBV20-1 and TRBJ1-2; 7 bases map to TRBD1. V dropped 5 bases and J dropped 6; count of bases not matched to a gene: 0. This CDR3 region has 10 residues. Looked up from germline, CDR1 is DFQATT and CDR2 is SNEGSKA (reference sequence). CDR3 region: CSAGTDGYTF. Written as DNA, the CDR3 is TGCAGTGCTGGGACAGATGGCTACACCTTC.

The genes are TRBV4-2 and TRBJ1-5; 7 bases match TRBD1. V lost 0 bases, J lost 2 bases, and 10 bases stayed unmatched. CDR1 and CDR2 from the germline V gene are LGHNA and YNFKEQ. This CDR3 has 18 residues. CDR3 coding DNA: TGTGCCAGCAGCCAAGATATTAGGGGACAGAGCCGCAATCAGCCCCAGCATTTT. Amino acids: CASSQDIRGQSRNQPQHF.

The rearrangement joins TRBV6-6 to TRBJ1-1; D remains unclear. Trimming pared 8 bases from V and 4 bases from J, leaving 14 bases between. The CDR3 consists of 13 residues. Germline lookup yields CDR1 MNHNY and CDR2 SVGAGI (reference sequence). The CDR3 nucleotides are TGTGCCAGCGACTTCGAGGGTATCACTGAAGCTTTCTTT. Amino acid sequence: CASDFEGITEAFF.

The chain couples TRBV14 to TRBJ2-2; D is unresolved. V lost 0 bases and J lost 5, with 10 bases in between. Per the germline V gene, CDR1 is SGHDN and CDR2 is FVKESK. The CDR3 consists of 15 residues. CDR3 residues: CASSQDMIVTGELFF. CDR3 bases: TGTGCCAGCAGCCAAGATATGATAGTTACCGGGGAGCTGTTTTTT.

The chain is built from TRBV7-9 and TRBJ1-4; TRBD1 is a possible D gene (5 bases). Germline V CDR1 and CDR2: SEHNR, FQNEAQ (reference sequence). The CDR3 covers 18 residues. The V end lost 1 base, the J end lost 12 bases, and 27 bases lay between the germline ends. In DNA, the CDR3 is TGTGCCAGCAGCTTAGGTTCGCAGGAAATAGGGTGGCCCAGGGAACTGTTTTTT. It translates to CASSLGSQEIGWPRELFF. The whole variable domain, remainder taken from reference TRBV7-9 and TRBJ1-4, is DTGVSQNPRHKITKRGQNVTFRCDPISEHNRLYWYRQTLGQGPEFLTYFQNEAQLEKSRLLSDRFSAERPKGSFSTLEIQRTEQGDSAMYLCASSLGSQEIGWPRELFFGSGTQLSVL.

The chain recombines TRBV28 with TRBJ2-3; TRBD1 matches at 9 bases. This CDR3 has 14 amino acids. The trim removed 7 bases at V and 2 bases at J, leaving 4 bases unmatched. Per the germline V gene, CDR1 is MDHEN and CDR2 is SYDVKM. Here the CDR3 reads CASNRDRATDTQYF. The CDR3 DNA is TGTGCCAGCAATCGGGACAGGGCCACAGATACGCAGTATTTT.

This chain links TRBV6-1 with TRBJ1-1; 7 nucleotides match TRBD1. CDR1 is MNHNS, CDR2 SASEGT, per germline. This CDR3 region has 13 residues. After removal of 6 bases from V and 4 bases from J, the junction contained 5 bases not matched to a gene. In DNA, the CDR3 is TGTGCCAGCAGCTACAGGGGACCCACTGAAGCTTTCTTT. This codes for CASSYRGPTEAFF.

The rearrangement links TRBV5-1 to TRBJ2-5; TRBD1 is a possible D gene (5 bases). V shed 1 base and J shed 2 bases, with 12 bases lying between them. Looked up from germline, CDR1 is SGHRS and CDR2 is YFSETQ. This CDR3 comprises 15 residues. CDR3 residues: CASSLSTGLQETQYF. The CDR3 DNA is TGCGCCAGCAGCTTGTCAACAGGCCTACAAGAGACCCAGTACTTC.

The chain joins TRBV15 to TRBJ2-5, with 7 bases fitting TRBD1. Germline CDR1 reads LNHNV; CDR2 reads YYDKDF (reference sequence). The CDR3 totals 14 residues. The trim removed 1 base at V and 1 base at J, leaving 0 bases unmatched. The CDR3 region has the DNA TGTGCCACCAGCAGAGGACAGGGCCAAGAGACCCAGTACTTC. It codes for CATSRGQGQETQYF.

This clone was seen just once. V usage is TRBV7-2 and J usage is TRBJ1-2; a possible D gene is TRBD1 (5 bases). Looked up from germline, CDR1 is SGHTA and CDR2 is FQGNSA. V was clipped by 4 bases and J by 10 bases, with 16 bases between them. This CDR3 is 13 amino acids long. In DNA, the CDR3 is TGTGCCAGCAGCTCGGCTGGACAAATAGTCTACACCTTC. Translated, it gives CASSSAGQIVYTF.

The V gene is TRBV15, the J gene TRBJ2-7, with D unclear. V lost 0 bases to trimming and J lost 3 bases, with 12 bases between them. The CDR3 runs 15 residues. Germline values: CDR1 LNHNV, CDR2 YYDKDF (reference sequence). The DNA for the CDR3 is TGTGCCACCAGCAGAGATACCTCATGGGGCTACGAGCAGTACTTC. It yields the protein CATSRDTSWGYEQYF.